The clone carrying this T cell receptor beta chain has more than one count but fewer than ten. Its antigen is not known. Deletions cut 1 base from V and 7 bases from J, with 20 bases between. CDR1 is SQVTM, CDR2 ANQGSEA, per germline. The CDR3 is made up of 15 amino acids. The data were taken from a study of response to subunit inactivated influenza vaccine. Study-wide results and caveats: Every seasonal influenza vaccination brings in few new T cells, the authors suggested.

MiXCR, applied by TCRdb to the RT-PCR reads, yields one record per CDR3 protein. The sample includes about 800,000 distinct CDR3 sequences, approximately 21% seen only once; the top ten take roughly 10%. The sequence was collected from a man aged 50-60 years who received an inactivated influenza vaccine. The chain couples TRBV29-1 to TRBJ2-7, with D tentatively TRBD1 or TRBD2 (5 bases each). The input for sequencing was PBMCs from blood, taken roughly 5 days after vaccination. The CDR3, as DNA: TGCAGCGTTGAAGTGTTGGGGGTCGCCACCGGGGAGCAGTACTTC. This codes for CSVEVLGVATGEQYF.